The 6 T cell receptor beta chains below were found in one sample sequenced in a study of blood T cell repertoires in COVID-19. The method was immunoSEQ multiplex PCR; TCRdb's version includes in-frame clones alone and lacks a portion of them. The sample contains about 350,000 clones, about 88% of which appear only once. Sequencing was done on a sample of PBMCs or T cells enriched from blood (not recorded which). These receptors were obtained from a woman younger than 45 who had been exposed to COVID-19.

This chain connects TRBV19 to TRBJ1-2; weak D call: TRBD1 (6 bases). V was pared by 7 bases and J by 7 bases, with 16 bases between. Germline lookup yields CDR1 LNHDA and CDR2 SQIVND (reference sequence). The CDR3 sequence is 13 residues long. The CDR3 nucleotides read TGTGCCAGTACCCCCCCACAGGGCTCTGGCTACACCTTC. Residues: CASTPPQGSGYTF. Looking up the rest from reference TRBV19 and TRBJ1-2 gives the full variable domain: DGGITQSPKYLFRKEGQNVTLSCEQNLNHDAMYWYRQDPGQGLRLIYYSQIVNDFQKGDIAEGYSVSREKKESFPLTVTSAQKNPTAFYLCASTPPQGSGYTFGSGTRLTVV.

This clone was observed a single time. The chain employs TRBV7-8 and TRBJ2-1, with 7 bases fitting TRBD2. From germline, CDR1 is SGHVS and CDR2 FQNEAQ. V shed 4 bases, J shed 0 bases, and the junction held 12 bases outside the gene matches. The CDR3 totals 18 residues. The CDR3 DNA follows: TGTGCCAGCAGCTGGCCCCAACGGCTAGCGGCCTCCTACAATGAGCAGTTCTTC. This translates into CASSWPQRLAASYNEQFF.

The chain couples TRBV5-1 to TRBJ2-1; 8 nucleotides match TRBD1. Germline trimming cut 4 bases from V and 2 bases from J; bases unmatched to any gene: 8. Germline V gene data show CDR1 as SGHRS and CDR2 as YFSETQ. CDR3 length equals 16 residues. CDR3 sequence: CASSGTGELPYNEQFF. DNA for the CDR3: TGCGCCAGCAGCGGGACAGGTGAGCTTCCCTACAATGAGCAGTTCTTC.

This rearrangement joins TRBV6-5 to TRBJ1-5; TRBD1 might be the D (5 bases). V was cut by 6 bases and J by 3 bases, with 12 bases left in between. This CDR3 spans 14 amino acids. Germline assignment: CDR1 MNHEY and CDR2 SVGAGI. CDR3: CASSLPGLNQPQHF. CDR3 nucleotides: TGTGCCAGCAGCCTCCCGGGACTCAATCAGCCCCAGCATTTT.

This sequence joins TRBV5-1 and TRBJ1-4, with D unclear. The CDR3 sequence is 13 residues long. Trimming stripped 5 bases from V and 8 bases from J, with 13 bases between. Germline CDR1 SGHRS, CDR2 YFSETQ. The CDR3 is CASSAGLREKLFF. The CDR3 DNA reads TGCGCCAGCAGTGCGGGTTTAAGGGAAAAACTGTTTTTT.

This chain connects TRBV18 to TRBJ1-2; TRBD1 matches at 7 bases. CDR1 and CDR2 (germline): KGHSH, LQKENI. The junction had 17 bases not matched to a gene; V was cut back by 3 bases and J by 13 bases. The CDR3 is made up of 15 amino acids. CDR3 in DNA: TGTGCCAGCTCACCCAGAGACCGGGACAGCGCATCCGGCACCTTC. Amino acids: CASSPRDRDSASGTF.